The rows below give T cell receptor beta chains drawn from one sample of a study of T-cell reconstitution after alpha-beta-depleted transplantation in children. TCRdb re-derived calls from the PCR reads in MiXCR, one entry per CDR3 protein. The sample consists of some 70,000 distinct CDR3 sequences, 7.3% of them appearing once. The source material was PBMCs from the stem cell graft donor, sampled from the stem cell graft. The receptors come from a human donor who donated a stem cell graft to a child with acute lymphoblastic leukemia. Each CDR3 is given with its conserved first and last residue.

v_call: TRBV10-3
cdr3_aa: CAISESGQTQYF

v_call: TRBV28
cdr3_aa: CASSYDYYNEQFF

v_call: TRBV5-1
cdr3_aa: CASSLVQGSYNEQFF

v_call: TRBV6-4
cdr3_aa: CASSDSSGATDTQYF

v_call: TRBV5-6
cdr3_aa: CASSLAWRGRDPEAFF

v_call: TRBV12-3/TRBV12-4
cdr3_aa: CASSLEAVYGYTF

v_call: TRBV19
cdr3_aa: CASSGETSGNTEAFF

v_call: TRBV28
cdr3_aa: CASSTPTGGAREAYGNEQFF

v_call: TRBV12-3/TRBV12-4
cdr3_aa: CASSLYAGFWQPQHF

v_call: TRBV12-3/TRBV12-4
cdr3_aa: CASSFSGDYGYTF

v_call: TRBV27
cdr3_aa: CASSLVRVGEKLFF

v_call: TRBV21-1
cdr3_aa: CASSPSGASYEQYF

v_call: TRBV6-2/TRBV6-3
cdr3_aa: CASIPLAGGTPNTGELFF

v_call: TRBV18
cdr3_aa: CASSPRGRGPSGDTGELFF

v_call: TRBV6-2/TRBV6-3
cdr3_aa: CASSYPSGYTF

v_call: TRBV5-1
cdr3_aa: CASRRGEEQFF

v_call: TRBV3-1
cdr3_aa: CASSPLFTDTQYF

v_call: TRBV11-3
cdr3_aa: CASSHRASYEHRANVLTF

v_call: TRBV5-1
cdr3_aa: CASSYGQGNSPLHF

v_call: TRBV5-4
cdr3_aa: CASSKIGASTDTQYF

v_call: TRBV7-9
cdr3_aa: CASSLGGGASNNEQFF

v_call: TRBV12-3/TRBV12-4
cdr3_aa: CASSSPGGDTGELFF

v_call: TRBV29-1
cdr3_aa: CSALTGSYEQYF

v_call: TRBV6-4
cdr3_aa: CASSPSPGIYEQYF

v_call: TRBV7-6
cdr3_aa: CASSLTPGNTGELFF